Listed here are 17 T cell receptor beta chains from one sample, sequenced in a study of blood T cell repertoires in COVID-19. Method: immunoSEQ multiplex PCR; TCRdb's copy keeps in-frame clones and lacks some. The data hold around 230,000 clones, with around 80% observed a single time. What was sequenced was peripheral blood. The receptors derive from a man aged 40-49 years with acute or convalescent COVID-19.

The chain is built from TRBV10-3 and TRBJ1-1; 7 positions match TRBD1. Looked up from germline, CDR1 is ENHRY and CDR2 is SYGVKD. The CDR3 contains 14 residues. After removal of 7 bases from V and 5 bases from J, the junction contained 10 bases not matched to a gene. The CDR3 sequence: CAITSTGIVTEAFF. CDR3 nucleotide sequence: TGTGCCATCACCTCGACAGGGATTGTAACTGAAGCTTTCTTT.

This clone was recorded once. This sequence joins TRBV9 and TRBJ2-3; maybe TRBD2 (6 bases). Trimming cost V 5 bases and J 3 bases, with 13 bases left between them. Germline V lookup: CDR1 SGDLS, CDR2 YYNGEE. This CDR3 region has 14 residues. DNA of the CDR3: TGTGCCAGCAGGCCGGGACTTGCAACAGATACGCAGTATTTT. Protein: CASRPGLATDTQYF.

This chain connects TRBV7-8 to TRBJ1-1; D is perhaps TRBD1 (6 bases). The V end lost 7 bases, the J end lost 6 bases, and 15 bases lay between the germline ends. CDR1 SGHVS and CDR2 FQNEAQ come from the germline V gene. The CDR3 is made up of 13 amino acids. CDR3 sequence: CASTQGWGSEAFF. The CDR3 DNA reads TGTGCCAGCACCCAGGGGTGGGGGTCTGAAGCTTTCTTT.

Written as DNA, the CDR3 is TGCAGTGCTAGTAACAGGGGAGGCACTGAAGCTTTCTTT. Its protein is CSASNRGGTEAFF. This sequence joins TRBV20-1 and TRBJ1-1; TRBD1 matches 7 bases. Unmatched junction bases numbered 5, after V lost 3 bases and J lost 4 bases. Germline lookup yields CDR1 DFQATT and CDR2 SNEGSKA (reference sequence). The CDR3 loop spans 13 amino acids.

The chain combines TRBV21-1 with TRBJ1-1. TRBV21-1 is given as a pseudogene. The CDR3 extends over 19 amino acids. CDR3 amino acids: CASSKGPKALRRVNTEAFF. The CDR3 nucleotides read TGTGCCAGCAGCAAAGGGCCGAAGGCGCTACGGAGGGTGAACACTGAAGCTTTCTTT.

The rearrangement uses TRBV10-3 and TRBJ1-1; D might be TRBD1 (5 bases). Per germline, CDR1 ENHRY and CDR2 SYGVKD. CDR3 size: 12 residues. The V end was cut by 6 bases, the J end by 1 base, with 6 bases between. The DNA of the CDR3 is TGTGCCATCAGGGACACGAACACTGAAGCTTTCTTT. Translated, it gives CAIRDTNTEAFF.

The chain joins TRBV5-1 to TRBJ2-6, with D perhaps matching TRBD2 (5 bases). Trimming left V 4 bases short and J 1 base short, with 18 bases between. Germline CDR1 SGHRS, CDR2 YFSETQ. CDR3 length equals 18 residues. The CDR3 nucleotides read TGCGCCAGCAGCCTTCTCGGACTGGGGTCGTCTGGGGCCAACGTCCTGACTTTC. As protein: CASSLLGLGSSGANVLTF.

This clone was counted a single time. The V and J genes are TRBV6-2 or TRBV6-3 and TRBJ2-2, with TRBD2 identical over 12 bases. From germline, CDR1 is MNHEY and CDR2 SVGEGT. J gave up 5 bases and V 5 bases, and 6 bases lay outside the gene matches. The CDR3 is 16 residues long. The CDR3, as DNA: TGTGCCAGCAGTCGTCGTCTAGCGGGAGGGACCGGGGAGCTGTTTTTT. Its protein product is CASSRRLAGGTGELFF.

The V and J genes are TRBV5-5 and TRBJ1-1, with 7 positions matching TRBD1. Looked up from germline, CDR1 is SGHKS and CDR2 is YYEKEE (reference sequence). The J segment lost 5 bases and the V segment lost 2 bases, leaving 3 bases of the junction unmatched. This CDR3 is built from 13 residues. Here the CDR3 DNA reads TGTGCCAGCAGCTTCGGGACAGAGACTGAAGCTTTCTTT. It encodes CASSFGTETEAFF.

CDR3 residues: CASSLAGQGSSYEQYF. CDR3 bases: TGTGCCAGCAGCTTAGCGGGACAGGGATCCTCCTACGAGCAGTACTTC. The rearrangement links TRBV7-2 to TRBJ2-7, with 9 bases aligning to TRBD1. With V trimmed by 0 bases and J by 0 bases, 3 bases remained unmatched. Germline lookup yields CDR1 SGHTA and CDR2 FQGNSA. The CDR3 covers 16 residues.

V usage is TRBV4-1 and J usage is TRBJ2-1; tentative D call: TRBD2 (6 bases). CDR1 and CDR2 from the germline V gene are MGHRA and YSYEKL. The V end lost 4 bases, the J end lost 3 bases, and 16 bases lay between the germline ends. CDR3 size: 16 residues. CDR3 in DNA: TGCGCCAGCAGCCCTCGATTAGCGGAGCTCTACAATGAGCAGTTCTTC. It is translated as CASSPRLAELYNEQFF.

The rearrangement uses TRBV7-2 and TRBJ1-2; 8 nucleotides agree with TRBD1. Germline-derived CDR1 and CDR2 are SGHTA and FQGNSA. The CDR3 has 16 residues. With V trimmed by 5 bases and J by 5 bases, 13 bases remained unmatched. The CDR3 spells CASSPGQGGDSYGYTF. As DNA, the CDR3 is TGTGCCAGCAGCCCTGGACAGGGAGGCGATAGTTATGGCTACACCTTC.

The chain employs TRBV18 and TRBJ2-6; tentative D call: TRBD1 (6 bases). Trimming took off 1 base at V and 3 bases at J, with 13 bases between the two ends. CDR3 length: 17 amino acids. Germline CDR1 is KGHSH and CDR2 is LQKENI. The DNA for the CDR3 is TGTGCCAGCTCACCACTACAGGGAGTAGGTGGGGCCAACGTCCTGACTTTC. This translates into CASSPLQGVGGANVLTF.

The CDR3 nucleotides are TGCGCCAGCAGCCCGGTTGGGGCTTTGGGCTACACCTTC. This translates into CASSPVGALGYTF. This rearrangement joins TRBV5-1 to TRBJ1-2; a possible D gene is TRBD1 (5 bases). Germline V gene data show CDR1 as SGHRS and CDR2 as YFSETQ. Trimming shortened V by 4 bases and J by 8 bases, and 15 bases separated the two germline ends. The CDR3 consists of 13 residues.

This chain joins TRBV5-4 and TRBJ2-5, with 14 bases matching TRBD2. The trim removed 5 bases at V and 9 bases at J, leaving 15 bases unmatched. The CDR3 has 17 residues. CDR1 is SGHNT and CDR2 is YYREEE in the germline V gene (reference sequence). The CDR3 DNA is TGTGCCAGCAGGCAGGGACTAGCGGGAGAGACCACCCGGGCCCAGTACTTC. Amino acids: CASRQGLAGETTRAQYF.

This clone was recorded only once. CDR3 residues: CASSLMGGRSYEQYF. The CDR3 region has the DNA TGTGCCAGCAGCTTAATGGGGGGGCGATCCTACGAGCAGTACTTC. The J gene is TRBJ2-7, the V gene TRBV6-5; D might be TRBD2 (7 bases). The CDR3 spans 15 residues. V was cut by 6 bases and J by 1 base, with 16 bases left in between. The germline CDR1 and CDR2 sequences are MNHEY and SVGAGI.

The chain recombines TRBV6-5 with TRBJ1-1, with D perhaps matching TRBD1 (5 bases). The CDR3 consists of 15 residues. V lost 3 bases and J 4 bases, leaving 15 bases between the germline ends. Germline loops: CDR1 MNHEY, CDR2 SVGAGI. DNA for the CDR3: TGTGCCAGCAGTTATCGAAAGCGGGGGGGCACTGAAGCTTTCTTT. Translation gives CASSYRKRGGTEAFF.